The 19 T cell receptor beta chains reported below all come from one sample, sequenced in a study of cytomegalovirus exposure and HLA in healthy donors. The PCR employed 60 Vbeta primers together with 13 Jbeta primers. Assay used: immunoSEQ multiplex PCR; TCRdb lists only in-frame clones, some missing. The listing records about 200,000 clones. Sequenced: PBMCs. The receptors here all came from a girl aged 2 to 9 in good health and CMV-seropositive.

About this clone itself: Other DNA sequences in the sample encode the same CDR3. The genes are TRBV5-1 and TRBJ2-7; 9 bases map to TRBD1. The CDR3 runs 14 residues. CDR1 SGHRS and CDR2 YFSETQ come from the germline V gene. J was trimmed by 2 bases and V by 0 bases; bases with no gene match: 0. In DNA form, the CDR3 reads TGCGCCAGCAGCTTGGGACAGGGGGCCTACGAGCAGTACTTC. This translates into CASSLGQGAYEQYF.

The CDR3 sequence is CASSGSEEGTGELFF. In nucleotides, the CDR3 is TGCGCCAGCAGTGGCAGCGAAGAGGGCACCGGGGAGCTGTTTTTT. J is TRBJ1-3 and V is TRBV10-2; D might be TRBD2 (5 bases). Gene TRBJ2-2 matches the end of the DNA better, so the J call may be wrong. The germline V gene has CDR1 WSHSY and CDR2 SAAADI. The CDR3 contains 15 residues.

The rearrangement joins TRBV28 to TRBJ1-2; the match to TRBD1 covers 12 bases. This CDR3 contains 14 residues. Germline V lookup: CDR1 MDHEN, CDR2 SYDVKM. The V and J ends lost 6 bases and 7 bases, in that order; junction bases with no gene match: 6. The CDR3, as DNA: TGTGCCAGCAGCTGGGGACAGGGGGCGCTTGGCTACACCTTC. Its protein is CASSWGQGALGYTF.

CDR3 sequence: CASSLAGPRSTEAFF. The CDR3 DNA reads TGCGCCAGCAGCTTGGCCGGCCCCCGGAGCACTGAAGCTTTCTTT. The chain has TRBV5-1 and TRBJ1-1; no firm D call. Germline CDR1 and CDR2: SGHRS and YFSETQ. The CDR3 runs 15 residues. The V end lost 0 bases, the J end lost 4 bases, and 13 bases lay between the germline ends.

This rearrangement joins TRBV7-2 to TRBJ2-1, with 8 bases lining up with TRBD2. V gave up 5 bases and J gave up 9 bases; unmatched junction bases: 12. Per germline, CDR1 SGHTA and CDR2 FQGNSA. The CDR3 is made up of 15 amino acids. In DNA form, the CDR3 reads TGTGCCAGCAGCAATAGCGGGATTAGGGGGAGTGAGCAGTTCTTC. Encoded protein: CASSNSGIRGSEQFF.

This chain uses TRBV7-2 with TRBJ2-7, with 7 bases lining up with TRBD1. The CDR3 spans 14 residues. V gave up 8 bases and J gave up 7 bases; unmatched junction bases: 14. Germline V gene lookup returns CDR1 SGHTA and CDR2 FQGNSA. The CDR3 bases are TGTGCCAGCCAAGGGATAGGGGGCGTCGGGGAGCAGTACTTC. Protein sequence: CASQGIGGVGEQYF.

The chain has TRBV2 and TRBJ2-3, with TRBD1 identical over 7 bases. CDR1 SNHLY and CDR2 FYNNEI come from the germline V gene. CDR3 length: 14 residues. V trimming: 6 bases; J trimming: 0 bases; junction bases outside the gene matches: 3. CDR3: CASRQGLSTDTQYF. Here the CDR3 DNA reads TGTGCCAGCAGACAGGGGCTTAGCACAGATACGCAGTATTTT.

The J gene is TRBJ2-3, the V gene TRBV4-2; tentative D call: TRBD2 (5 bases). This CDR3 has 15 residues. With 1 base removed from V and 3 bases from J, the gap between germline ends came to 11 bases. From germline, CDR1 is LGHNA and CDR2 YNFKEQ. The CDR3 region has the DNA TGTGCCAGCAGCCAAGGGTTAGGCGGGACAGATACGCAGTATTTT. The encoded protein is CASSQGLGGTDTQYF.

J is TRBJ2-7 and V is TRBV7-9, with D uncertain. From germline, CDR1 is SEHNR and CDR2 FQNEAQ (reference sequence). This CDR3 is 15 amino acids long. V gave up 5 bases and J gave up 0 bases, with 14 bases separating them. The CDR3 loop reads CASSGRLRSSYEQYF. Here the CDR3 DNA reads TGTGCCAGCAGCGGCCGACTTAGAAGCTCCTACGAGCAGTACTTC.

The rearrangement joins TRBV2 to TRBJ2-3; D unclear. Per the germline V gene, CDR1 is SNHLY and CDR2 is FYNNEI. With 9 bases removed from V and 5 bases from J, the gap between germline ends came to 18 bases. CDR3 length: 14 residues. The CDR3 reads CARARVTTVDTQYF. Here the CDR3 DNA reads TGTGCCAGAGCACGGGTAACGACCGTAGATACGCAGTATTTT.

This rearrangement joins TRBV9 to TRBJ1-2; TRBD1 might be the D (6 bases). The CDR3 spans 14 residues. Germline lookup yields CDR1 SGDLS and CDR2 YYNGEE. V was trimmed by 1 base and J by 6 bases, leaving 13 bases between them. The CDR3 sequence: CASSVSGEGDGYTF. Here the CDR3 DNA reads TGTGCCAGCAGCGTATCAGGGGAGGGTGATGGCTACACCTTC.

The chain couples TRBV5-1 to TRBJ2-1; tentative D call: TRBD2 (6 bases). Germline loops: CDR1 SGHRS, CDR2 YFSETQ. The CDR3 runs 21 residues. V lost 4 bases and J lost 1, with 30 bases in between. CDR3 in amino acids: CASSHLEGIATGVLSYNEQFF. The CDR3 region has the DNA TGCGCCAGCAGCCACCTCGAGGGGATCGCCACGGGAGTATTGTCCTACAATGAGCAGTTCTTC.

This rearrangement joins TRBV29-1 to TRBJ2-1, with 9 nucleotides matching TRBD1. CDR1 and CDR2 from the germline V gene are SQVTM and ANQGSEA. The CDR3 runs to 13 residues. V shed 6 bases and J 13 bases; nucleotides not matched to a gene: 13. CDR3 amino acids: CSVGNRGPYFQFF. The CDR3 DNA reads TGCAGCGTAGGGAACAGGGGGCCGTATTTTCAGTTCTTC.

The chain combines TRBV13 with TRBJ2-2; no reliable D call. Germline values: CDR1 PRHDT, CDR2 FYEKMQ (reference sequence). CDR3 length: 17 residues. Trimming removed 0 bases at V and 2 bases at J, with 13 bases between. CDR3 in DNA: TGTGCCAGCAGCTTAGGGCGGAACACCCCCAACACCGGGGAGCTGTTTTTT. Its protein product is CASSLGRNTPNTGELFF. Combining the CDR3 with reference TRBV13 and TRBJ2-2 gives the whole variable domain AAGVIQSPRHLIKEKRETATLKCYPIPRHDTVYWYQQGPGQDPQFLISFYEKMQSDKGSIPDRFSAQQFSDYHSELNMSSLELGDSALYFCASSLGRNTPNTGELFFGEGSRLTVL.

This sequence joins TRBV12-1 and TRBJ2-7; the listed D gene, TRBD1, was not tested against the DNA. TRBV12-1 is designated a pseudogene. CDR3 length equals 12 residues. CDR3 sequence reads: CASIDPGGEQYF. CDR3 bases: TGTGCCAGCATCGACCCAGGGGGCGAGCAGTACTTC.

This rearrangement joins TRBV11-2 to TRBJ2-2; 8 bases line up with TRBD1. V lost 2 bases, J lost 5 bases, and 4 bases stayed unmatched. From germline, CDR1 is SGHAT and CDR2 FQNNGV. This CDR3 region has 15 residues. The CDR3 region is CASSLPRGRTGELFF. CDR3 nucleotide sequence: TGTGCCAGCAGCTTACCCAGGGGGCGAACCGGGGAGCTGTTTTTT.

Concerning this clone itself: Other DNA sequences in this sample translate to the same CDR3. This chain uses TRBV29-1 with TRBJ2-7, with 8 nucleotides matching TRBD2. Germline values: CDR1 SQVTM, CDR2 ANQGSEA. The CDR3 runs to 13 residues. V lost 2 bases to trimming and J lost 4 bases; unmatched junction nucleotides: 4. CDR3 nucleotide sequence: TGCAGCGTTGAAACCCTAGCGGGTTACGAGCAGTACTTC. This sequence encodes CSVETLAGYEQYF.

The V gene is TRBV29-1, the J gene TRBJ1-5, with D perhaps TRBD1 (6 bases). The ends were cut back, 4 bases at V and 2 bases at J, with 9 bases in the middle. Looked up from germline, CDR1 is SQVTM and CDR2 is ANQGSEA. The CDR3 consists of 13 residues. The CDR3 reads CSVVQGRNQPQHF. CDR3 in DNA: TGCAGCGTTGTTCAGGGGCGCAATCAGCCCCAGCATTTT.

The chain links TRBV6-5 to TRBJ1-2; 7 nucleotides agree with TRBD1. The CDR3 covers 13 residues. The germline V gene encodes CDR1 MNHEY and CDR2 SVGAGI. The junction had 9 bases not matched to a gene; V was cut back by 6 bases and J by 8 bases. For the CDR3, the DNA is TGTGCCAGCAGCTCCGACAGGGTTGGCGGCTACACCTTC. Its protein is CASSSDRVGGYTF.